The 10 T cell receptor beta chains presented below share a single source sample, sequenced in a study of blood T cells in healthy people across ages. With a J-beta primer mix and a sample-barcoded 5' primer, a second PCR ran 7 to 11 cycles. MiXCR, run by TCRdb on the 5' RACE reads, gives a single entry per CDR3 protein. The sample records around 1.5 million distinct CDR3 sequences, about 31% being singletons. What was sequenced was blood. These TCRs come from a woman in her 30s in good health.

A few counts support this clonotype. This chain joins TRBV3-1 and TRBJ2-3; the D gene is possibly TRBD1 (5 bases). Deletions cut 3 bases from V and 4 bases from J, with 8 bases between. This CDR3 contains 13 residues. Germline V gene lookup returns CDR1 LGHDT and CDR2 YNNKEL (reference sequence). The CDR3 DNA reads TGTGCCAGCAGCCAGCGACAGTCAGATACGCAGTATTTT. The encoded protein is CASSQRQSDTQYF.

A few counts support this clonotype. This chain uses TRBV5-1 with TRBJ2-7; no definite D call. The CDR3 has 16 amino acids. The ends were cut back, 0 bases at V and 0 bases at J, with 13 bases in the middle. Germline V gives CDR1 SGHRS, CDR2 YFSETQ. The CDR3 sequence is CASSLEGRPFSYEQYF. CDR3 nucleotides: TGCGCCAGCAGCTTGGAGGGCAGACCTTTCTCCTACGAGCAGTACTTC.

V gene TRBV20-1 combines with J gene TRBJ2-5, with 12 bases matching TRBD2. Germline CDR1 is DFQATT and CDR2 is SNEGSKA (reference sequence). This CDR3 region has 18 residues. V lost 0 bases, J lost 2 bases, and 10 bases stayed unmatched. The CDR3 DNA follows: TGCAGTGCTAGAGATTGGGGTCCGACTAGCGGGGGACAAGAGACCCAGTACTTC. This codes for CSARDWGPTSGGQETQYF.

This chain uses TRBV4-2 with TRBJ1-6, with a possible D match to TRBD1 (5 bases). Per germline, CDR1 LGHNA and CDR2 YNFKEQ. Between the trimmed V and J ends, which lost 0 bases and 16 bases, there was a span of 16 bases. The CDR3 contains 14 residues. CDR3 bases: TGTGCCAGCAGCCAAGATGGGGGGGGTTATGATCTCCACTTT. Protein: CASSQDGGGYDLHF.

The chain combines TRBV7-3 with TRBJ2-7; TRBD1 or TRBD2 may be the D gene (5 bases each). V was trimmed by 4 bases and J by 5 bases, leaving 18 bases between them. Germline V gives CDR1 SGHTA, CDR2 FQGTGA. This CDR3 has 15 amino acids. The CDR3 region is CASSYKPGRPDEQYF. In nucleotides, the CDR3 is TGTGCCAGCAGCTACAAACCGGGACGGCCGGACGAGCAGTACTTC.

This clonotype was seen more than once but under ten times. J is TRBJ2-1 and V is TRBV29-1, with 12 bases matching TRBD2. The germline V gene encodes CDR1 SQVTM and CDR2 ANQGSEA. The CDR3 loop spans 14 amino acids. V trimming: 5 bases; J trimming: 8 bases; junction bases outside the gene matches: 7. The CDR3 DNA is TGCAGCGTTCGCGGACTAGCGGGATCACATGAGCAGTTCTTC. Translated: CSVRGLAGSHEQFF.

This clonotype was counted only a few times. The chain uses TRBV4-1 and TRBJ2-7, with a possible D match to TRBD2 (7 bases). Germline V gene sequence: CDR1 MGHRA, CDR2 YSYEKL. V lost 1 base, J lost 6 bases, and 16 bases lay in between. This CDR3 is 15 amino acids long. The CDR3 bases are TGCGCCAGCAGCCAAGTTGGGGGGGGCCTGTCCGAGCAGTACTTC. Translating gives CASSQVGGGLSEQYF.

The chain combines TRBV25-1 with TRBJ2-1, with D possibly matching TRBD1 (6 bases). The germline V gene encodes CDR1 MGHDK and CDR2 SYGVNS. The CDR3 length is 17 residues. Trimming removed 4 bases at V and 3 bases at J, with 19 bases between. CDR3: CASSGRWTVNIYNEQFF. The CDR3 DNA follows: TGTGCCAGCAGTGGACGATGGACAGTGAATATCTACAATGAGCAGTTCTTC.

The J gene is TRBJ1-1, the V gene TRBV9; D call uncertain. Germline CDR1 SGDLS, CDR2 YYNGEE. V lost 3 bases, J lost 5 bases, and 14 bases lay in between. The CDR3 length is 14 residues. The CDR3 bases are TGTGCCAGCAGCGGCCAATGGGAGATGACTGAAGCTTTCTTT. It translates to CASSGQWEMTEAFF.

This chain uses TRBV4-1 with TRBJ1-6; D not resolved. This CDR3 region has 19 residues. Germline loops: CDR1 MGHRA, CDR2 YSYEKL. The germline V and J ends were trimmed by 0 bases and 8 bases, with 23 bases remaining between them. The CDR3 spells CASSQDSVWVATSYSPLHF. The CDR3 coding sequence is TGCGCCAGCAGCCAAGATTCGGTCTGGGTCGCGACATCTTATTCACCCCTCCACTTT.